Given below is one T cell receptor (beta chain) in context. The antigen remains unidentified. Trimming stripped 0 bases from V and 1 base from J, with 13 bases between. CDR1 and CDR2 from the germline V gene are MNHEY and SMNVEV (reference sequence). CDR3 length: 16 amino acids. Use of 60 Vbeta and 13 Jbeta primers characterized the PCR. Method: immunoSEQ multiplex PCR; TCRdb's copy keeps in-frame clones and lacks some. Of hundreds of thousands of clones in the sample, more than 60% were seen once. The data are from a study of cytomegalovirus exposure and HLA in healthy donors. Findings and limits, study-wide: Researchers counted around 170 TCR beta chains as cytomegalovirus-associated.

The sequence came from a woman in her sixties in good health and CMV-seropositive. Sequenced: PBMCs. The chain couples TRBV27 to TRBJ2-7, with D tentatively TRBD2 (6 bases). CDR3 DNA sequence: TGTGCCAGCAGTTTATCGTCGGAGGGACCTTCCTACGAGCAGTACTTC. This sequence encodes CASSLSSEGPSYEQYF.